This T cell receptor beta chain comes out of a study of early T cells in non-severe SARS-CoV-2 infection. Study details: The chains were unpaired, and the sequenced material was bulk RNA from unsorted whole blood.

The germline V and J ends were trimmed by 3 bases and 2 bases, with 15 bases remaining between them. The CDR3 has 16 amino acids. This clonotype was counted at least ten times. TCRdb processed the 5' RACE reads anew with MiXCR; each CDR3 protein has one entry. The sample contains around 68,000 distinct CDR3 sequences, about 12% of which appear only once. This sequence originates from an adult who was a healthcare worker with PCR-confirmed SARS-CoV-2 infection or an uninfected control (not recorded which). Sample: whole blood, taken at baseline. This chain links TRBV12-3 or TRBV12-4 with TRBJ2-3; D unclear. The CDR3 DNA reads as TGTGCCAGCAGTTTGACAAGCCGGTATTTCACAGATACGCAGTATTTT. This sequence encodes CASSLTSRYFTDTQYF.